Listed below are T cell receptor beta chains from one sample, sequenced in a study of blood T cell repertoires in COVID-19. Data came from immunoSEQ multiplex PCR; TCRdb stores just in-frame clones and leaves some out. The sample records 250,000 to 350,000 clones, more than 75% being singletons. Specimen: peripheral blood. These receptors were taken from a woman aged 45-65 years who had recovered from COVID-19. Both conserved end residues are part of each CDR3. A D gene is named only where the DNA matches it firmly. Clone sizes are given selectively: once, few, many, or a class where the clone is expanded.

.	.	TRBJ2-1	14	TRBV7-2	CASSLTGGYNEQFF	TGTGCCAGCAGCTTAACAGGCGGATACAATGAGCAGTTCTTC
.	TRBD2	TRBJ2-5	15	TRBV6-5	CASTIPALAGETQYF	TGTGCCAGCACCATCCCAGCTCTAGCGGGAGAGACCCAGTACTTC
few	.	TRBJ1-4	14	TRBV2	CASQPQRTNEKLFF	TGTGCCAGCCAACCCCAGAGGACTAATGAAAAACTGTTTTTT
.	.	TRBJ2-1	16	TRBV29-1	CSVEDPGLSSYNEQFF	TGCAGCGTTGAAGACCCAGGGCTAAGCTCCTACAATGAGCAGTTCTTC
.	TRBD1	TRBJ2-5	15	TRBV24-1	CATSGSTGSGETQYF	TGTGCCACCAGTGGCTCGACAGGGTCTGGAGAGACCCAGTACTTC
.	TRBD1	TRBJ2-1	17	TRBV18	CASSSQSGTGGNNEQFF	TGTGCCAGCTCATCGCAATCCGGGACAGGGGGCAACAATGAGCAGTTCTTC
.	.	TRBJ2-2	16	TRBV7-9	CASPGGPGLNTGELFF	TGTGCCAGCCCAGGGGGTCCGGGACTGAACACCGGGGAGCTGTTTTTT
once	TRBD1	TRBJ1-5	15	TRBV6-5	CASRGQGSRNQPQHF	TGTGCCTCCAGGGGGCAGGGGAGTCGCAATCAGCCCCAGCATTTT
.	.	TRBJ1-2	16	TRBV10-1	CAKAGGQLRGSYGYTF	TGCGCCAAGGCGGGGGGACAACTCCGGGGCTCCTATGGCTACACCTTC
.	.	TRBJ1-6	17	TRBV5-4	CASSLFQARDAGSPLHF	TGTGCCAGCAGCTTGTTTCAGGCGCGGGACGCGGGCTCACCCCTCCACTTT